This section outlines one T cell receptor beta chain sequence together with its context. CDR3 size: 18 residues. Trimming removed 0 bases from V and 1 base from J; junction bases left unmatched: 11. The germline gives CDR1 LNHNV, CDR2 YYDKDF (reference sequence). The data were taken from a study of technical replicates of blood from four donors. TCRdb keeps only in-frame clones here, not all; method: immunoSEQ multiplex PCR. The sample has about 67,000 clones; roughly 98% are singletons. The chain is built from TRBV15 and TRBJ1-2, with 7 bases identical to TRBD1. The receptor's source is a human donor in good health. Material for sequencing was T cells isolated from PBMCs. CDR3 protein: CATSRERTGTIVNYGYTF. The DNA for the CDR3 is TGTGCCACCAGCAGAGAAAGGACAGGCACAATAGTTAACTATGGCTACACCTTC.